Sequencing of this TCR beta chain was carried out in a study of shared clonotypes between healthy human individuals. The CDR3 loop spans 11 amino acids. Looked up from germline, CDR1 is DFQATT and CDR2 is SNEGSKA (reference sequence). Original handling: ImmunoSEQ output lacked quality scores and full-length reads, limiting matched filtering. The assay was immunoSEQ multiplex PCR, and TCRdb's table has in-frame clones only and misses some. The DNA gave D and trimming, while V, J and clone size come from that table. The table lists hundreds of thousands of clones, around 96% of them singletons. Positive CCR7 selection of CD45RO-negative cells yielded the naive CD8 cells, and terminally differentiated effector memory CD45RA+ cells were excluded. With regard to this clone: Its antigen is still unknown.

Notes on the study in general: Sampling included only blood; tissue repertoires likely differ. At large depth, rarefaction still showed sorted-subset sequencing to be incomplete. For naive CD4 cells, approximately 4.8% of clonotypes were shared across a handful of donors.

Sample: naive CD8+ T cells sorted from blood. The TCR comes from a woman in her 30s in good health. V is TRBV20-1 and J is TRBJ2-5; D unresolved. The tail of the sequence fits TRBJ2-7 better, so the J call may be wrong. CDR3 amino acids: CSARLVGEQYF. CDR3 DNA: TGCAGTGCTAGGCTAGTTGGCGAGCAGTACTTC.